This is a list of T cell receptor beta chains from one sample in a study of radiation and T cells in renal cell carcinoma. Assay: immunoSEQ multiplex PCR; the TCRdb copy retains only in-frame clones and omits some. Of approximately 80,000 clones listed, approximately 90% were seen once; the top ten hold about 5.8%. The sample was blood, taken from a patient whose treatment included radiotherapy and nephrectomy. The origin of the receptors is a woman in her seventies with renal cell carcinoma. CDR3s include the opening cysteine and the closing phenylalanine or tryptophan. The D gene is left open where the match is weak. Clone size is shown for a subset of rows, as once, few, many or a class of expanded clone.

TRBV6-4	-	TRBJ1-1	-	TGTGCCAGCAGTGACTCAGGGGAGGGAACTGAAGCTTTCTTT	CASSDSGEGTEAFF
TRBV30	-	TRBJ2-7	-	TGTGCCTGGAGTGTACGAAGGGGTCGGGACGAGCAGTACTTC	CAWSVRRGRDEQYF
TRBV21-1	-	TRBJ2-5	-	TGTGCCAGCAGCAAAGCGGTAGCGGGGGGGCAAGAGACCCAGTACTTC	CASSKAVAGGQETQYF
TRBV5-1	-	TRBJ2-6	-	TGCGCCAGCTTAGAGGGGTCTGGGGCCAACGTCCTGACTTTC	CASLEGSGANVLTF
TRBV27	TRBD2	TRBJ2-1	-	TGTGCCAGCGGACGGGGGGGCCTCTTGGATGAGCAGTTCTTC	CASGRGGLLDEQFF
TRBV28	TRBD1	TRBJ1-6	-	TGTGCCAGCAGTTTGGGACAGTCGATTCCCCTCCACTTT	CASSLGQSIPLHF
TRBV7-9	-	TRBJ1-2	-	TGTGCCAGCAGCTTAGGAGGGCCCTATGGCTACACCTTC	CASSLGGPYGYTF
TRBV5-4	TRBD1	TRBJ1-1	once	TGTGCCAGCACTCCCCGACAGGGTGGCACTGAAGCTTTCTTT	CASTPRQGGTEAFF
TRBV6-5	-	TRBJ1-2	-	TGTGCCAGCAGTTACACCGGACTTTCTGGGGGCTACACCTTC	CASSYTGLSGGYTF
TRBV25-1	-	TRBJ2-5	-	TGTGCCAGCAGTGCTAAAGAGACCCAGTACTTC	CASSAKETQYF
TRBV6-6	-	TRBJ2-7	-	TGTGCCAGCAGTTACGGCCAGGCATCCTACGAGCAGTACTTC	CASSYGQASYEQYF
TRBV19	-	TRBJ2-5	few	TGTGCCAGTAGTATAGATGGAAGAGACCAGTACTTC	CASSIDGRDQYF
TRBV5-1	-	TRBJ2-2	once	TGCGCCAGCAGCTTCCAGGGGGGGGCCCCCGGGGAGCTGTTTTTT	CASSFQGGAPGELFF
TRBV29-1	-	TRBJ1-2	-	TGCAGCGGCACACAGGGACGAGGAGACTATGGCTACACCTTC	CSGTQGRGDYGYTF
TRBV2	TRBD2	TRBJ2-3	-	TGTGCCAGCAGTCGTTTTAGCGGGGGCACAGATACGCAGTATTTT	CASSRFSGGTDTQYF
TRBV11-2	-	TRBJ1-6	-	TGTGCCAGCAGCTCCGGAGGAGGTCAGCCCCTCCACTTT	CASSSGGGQPLHF
TRBV5-5	-	TRBJ2-7	-	TGTGCCAGCAGGGCGGCGAACGAGCAGTACTTC	CASRAANEQYF
TRBV7-3	-	TRBJ2-7	few	TGTGCCAGCAGCTTAAGGTTGGTGTACGAGCAGTACTTC	CASSLRLVYEQYF
TRBV25-1	TRBD2	TRBJ2-5	-	TGTGCCAGCAGGAAGAGCGGGGTTGGGGGGGAGACCCAGTACTTC	CASRKSGVGGETQYF
TRBV7-9	TRBD1	TRBJ1-2	-	TGTGCCAGCAGCTTAGGGGGGACAGGAGCTAACTATGGCTACACCTTC	CASSLGGTGANYGYTF